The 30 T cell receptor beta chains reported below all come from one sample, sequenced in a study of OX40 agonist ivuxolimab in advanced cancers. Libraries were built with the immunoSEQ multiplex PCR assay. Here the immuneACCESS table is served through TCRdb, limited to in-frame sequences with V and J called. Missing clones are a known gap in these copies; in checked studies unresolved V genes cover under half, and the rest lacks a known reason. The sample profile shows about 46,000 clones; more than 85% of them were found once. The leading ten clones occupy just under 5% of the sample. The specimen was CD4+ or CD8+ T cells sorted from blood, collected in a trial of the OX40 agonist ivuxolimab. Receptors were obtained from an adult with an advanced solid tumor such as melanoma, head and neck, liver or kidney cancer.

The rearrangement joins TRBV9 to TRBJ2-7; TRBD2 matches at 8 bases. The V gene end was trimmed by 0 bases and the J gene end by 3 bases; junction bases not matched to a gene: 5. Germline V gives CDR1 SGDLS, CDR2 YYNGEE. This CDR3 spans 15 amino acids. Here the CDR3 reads CASSVGKSGGYEQYF. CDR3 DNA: TGTGCCAGCAGCGTAGGGAAAAGCGGGGGCTACGAGCAGTACTTC. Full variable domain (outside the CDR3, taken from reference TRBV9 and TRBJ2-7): DSGVTQTPKHLITATGQRVTLRCSPRSGDLSVYWYQQSLDQGLQFLIQYYNGEERAKGNILERFSAQQFPDLHSELNLSSLELGDSALYFCASSVGKSGGYEQYFGPGTRLTVT.

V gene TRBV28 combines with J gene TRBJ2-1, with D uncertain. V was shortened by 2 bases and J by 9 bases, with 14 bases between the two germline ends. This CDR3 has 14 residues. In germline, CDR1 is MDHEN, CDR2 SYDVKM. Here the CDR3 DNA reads TGTGCCAGCAGTTTACGGTCCCTTTGGAGTGAGCAGTTCTTC. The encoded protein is CASSLRSLWSEQFF.

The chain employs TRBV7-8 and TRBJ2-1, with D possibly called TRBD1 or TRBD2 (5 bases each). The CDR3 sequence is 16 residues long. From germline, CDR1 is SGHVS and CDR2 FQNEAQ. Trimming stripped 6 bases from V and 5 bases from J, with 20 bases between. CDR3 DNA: TGTGCCAGCAGACTTTTCCGGGACCCCGACGACAATGAGCAGTTCTTC. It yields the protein CASRLFRDPDDNEQFF. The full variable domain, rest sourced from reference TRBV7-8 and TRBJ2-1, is GAGVSQSPRYKVAKRGQDVALRCDPISGHVSLFWYQQALGQGPEFLTYFQNEAQLDKSGLPSDRFFAERPEGSVSTLKIQRTQQEDSAVYLCASRLFRDPDDNEQFFGPGTRLTVL.

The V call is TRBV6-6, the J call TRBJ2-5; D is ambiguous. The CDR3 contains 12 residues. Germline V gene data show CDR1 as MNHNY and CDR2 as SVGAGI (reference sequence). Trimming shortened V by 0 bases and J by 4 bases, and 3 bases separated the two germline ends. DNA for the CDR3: TGTGCCAGCAGTTACTCTAGAGAGACCCAGTACTTC. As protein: CASSYSRETQYF.

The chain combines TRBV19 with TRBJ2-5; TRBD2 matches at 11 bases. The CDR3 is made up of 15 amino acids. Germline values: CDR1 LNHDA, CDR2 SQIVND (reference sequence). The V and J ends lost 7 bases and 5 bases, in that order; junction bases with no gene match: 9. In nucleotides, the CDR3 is TGTGCCAGTAACTCACTAGCGGGAGAGCTGGAGACCCAGTACTTC. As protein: CASNSLAGELETQYF.

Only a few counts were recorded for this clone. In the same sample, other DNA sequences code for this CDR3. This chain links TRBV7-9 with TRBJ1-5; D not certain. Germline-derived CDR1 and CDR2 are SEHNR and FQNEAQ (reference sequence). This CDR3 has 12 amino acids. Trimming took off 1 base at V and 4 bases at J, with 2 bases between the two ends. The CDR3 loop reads CASSLGNQPQHF. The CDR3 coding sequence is TGTGCCAGCAGCTTAGGTAATCAGCCCCAGCATTTT.

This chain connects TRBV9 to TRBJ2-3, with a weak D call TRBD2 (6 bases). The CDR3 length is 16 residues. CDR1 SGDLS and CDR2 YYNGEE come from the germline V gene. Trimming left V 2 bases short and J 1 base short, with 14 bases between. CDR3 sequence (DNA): TGTGCCAGCAGCGTTGGGGCTAGCGCCGGCACAGATACGCAGTATTTT. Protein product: CASSVGASAGTDTQYF.

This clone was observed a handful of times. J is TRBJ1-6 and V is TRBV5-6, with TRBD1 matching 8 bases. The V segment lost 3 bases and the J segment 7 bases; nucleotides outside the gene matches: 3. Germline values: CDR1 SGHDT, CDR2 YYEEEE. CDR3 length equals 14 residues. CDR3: CASSSQGDNSPLHF. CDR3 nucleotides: TGTGCCAGCAGCTCACAGGGGGACAATTCACCCCTCCACTTT.

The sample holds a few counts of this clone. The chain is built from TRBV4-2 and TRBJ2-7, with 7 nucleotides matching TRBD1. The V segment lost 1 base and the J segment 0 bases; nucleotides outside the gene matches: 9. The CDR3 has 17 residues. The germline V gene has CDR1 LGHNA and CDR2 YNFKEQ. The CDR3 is CASSQAVSGQSSYEQYF. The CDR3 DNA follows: TGTGCCAGCAGCCAAGCTGTGTCGGGACAGAGCTCCTACGAGCAGTACTTC.

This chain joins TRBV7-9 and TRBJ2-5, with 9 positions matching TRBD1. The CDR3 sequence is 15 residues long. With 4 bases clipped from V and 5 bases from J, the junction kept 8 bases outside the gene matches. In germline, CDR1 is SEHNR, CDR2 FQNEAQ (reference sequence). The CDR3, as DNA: TGTGCCAGCAGCTCCCCGGGACAGGGAGGGGAGACCCAGTACTTC. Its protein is CASSSPGQGGETQYF.

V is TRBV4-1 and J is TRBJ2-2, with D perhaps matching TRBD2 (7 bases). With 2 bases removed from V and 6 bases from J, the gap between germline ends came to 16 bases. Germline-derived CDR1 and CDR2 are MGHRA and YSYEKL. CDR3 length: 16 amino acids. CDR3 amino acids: CASSQSELGGAGELFF. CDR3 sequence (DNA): TGCGCCAGCAGCCAATCTGAACTAGGGGGGGCCGGGGAGCTGTTTTTT.

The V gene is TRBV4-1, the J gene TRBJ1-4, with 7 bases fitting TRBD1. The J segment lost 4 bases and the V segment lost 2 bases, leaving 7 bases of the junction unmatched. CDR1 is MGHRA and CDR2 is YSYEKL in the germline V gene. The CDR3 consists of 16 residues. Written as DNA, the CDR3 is TGCGCCAGCAGCCAAAGGCCCGGGACAGTTAATGAAAAACTGTTTTTT. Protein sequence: CASSQRPGTVNEKLFF.

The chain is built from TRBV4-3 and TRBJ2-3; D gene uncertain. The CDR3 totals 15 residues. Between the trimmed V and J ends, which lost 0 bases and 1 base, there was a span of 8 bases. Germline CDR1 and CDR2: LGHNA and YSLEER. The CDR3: CASSQDGHRTDTQYF. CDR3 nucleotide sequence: TGCGCCAGCAGCCAAGATGGGCATCGCACAGATACGCAGTATTTT.

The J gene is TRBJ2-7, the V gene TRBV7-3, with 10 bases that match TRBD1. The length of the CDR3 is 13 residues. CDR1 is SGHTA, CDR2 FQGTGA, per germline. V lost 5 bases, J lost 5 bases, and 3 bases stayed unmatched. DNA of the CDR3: TGTGCCAGCAGCCGGGACAGGGGCCACGAGCAGTACTTC. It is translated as CASSRDRGHEQYF.

The CDR3 spells CASTGLAGEFVYEQYF. CDR3 nucleotide sequence: TGTGCCAGCACGGGACTAGCGGGAGAGTTTGTCTACGAGCAGTACTTC. V gene TRBV28 combines with J gene TRBJ2-7; 14 nucleotides match TRBD2. Trimming removed 7 bases from V and 3 bases from J; junction bases left unmatched: 8. Germline V gives CDR1 MDHEN, CDR2 SYDVKM. This CDR3 region has 16 residues.

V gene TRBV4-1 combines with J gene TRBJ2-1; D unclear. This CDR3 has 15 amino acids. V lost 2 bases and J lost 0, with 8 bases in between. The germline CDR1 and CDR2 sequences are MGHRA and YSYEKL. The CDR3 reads CASSQLALSYNEQFF. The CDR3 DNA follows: TGCGCCAGCAGCCAACTCGCACTCTCCTACAATGAGCAGTTCTTC.

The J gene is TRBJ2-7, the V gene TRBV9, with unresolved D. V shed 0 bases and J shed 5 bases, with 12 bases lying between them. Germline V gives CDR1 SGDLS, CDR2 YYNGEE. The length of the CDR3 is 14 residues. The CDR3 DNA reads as TGTGCCAGCAGCGTAGGGGAAGGCCACAACGAGCAGTACTTC. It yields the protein CASSVGEGHNEQYF. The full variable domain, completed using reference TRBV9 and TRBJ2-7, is DSGVTQTPKHLITATGQRVTLRCSPRSGDLSVYWYQQSLDQGLQFLIQYYNGEERAKGNILERFSAQQFPDLHSELNLSSLELGDSALYFCASSVGEGHNEQYFGPGTRLTVT.

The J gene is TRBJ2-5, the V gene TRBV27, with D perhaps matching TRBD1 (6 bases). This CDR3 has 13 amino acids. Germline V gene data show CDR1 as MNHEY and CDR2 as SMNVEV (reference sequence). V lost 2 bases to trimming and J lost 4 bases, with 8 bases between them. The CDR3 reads CASSLIRGETQYF. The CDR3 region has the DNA TGTGCCAGCAGTTTAATCAGGGGAGAGACCCAGTACTTC.

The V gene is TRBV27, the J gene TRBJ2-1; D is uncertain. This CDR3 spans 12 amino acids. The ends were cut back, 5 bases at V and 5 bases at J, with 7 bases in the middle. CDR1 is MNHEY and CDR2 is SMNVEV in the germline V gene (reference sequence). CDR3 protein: CASSPPDNEQFF. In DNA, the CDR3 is TGTGCCAGCAGTCCCCCTGACAATGAGCAGTTCTTC.

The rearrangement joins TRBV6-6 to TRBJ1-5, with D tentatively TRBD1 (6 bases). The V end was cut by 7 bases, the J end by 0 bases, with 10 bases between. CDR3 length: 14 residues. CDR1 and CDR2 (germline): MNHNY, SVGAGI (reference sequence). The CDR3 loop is CASIQGNSNQPQHF. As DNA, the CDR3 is TGTGCCAGCATTCAGGGGAATAGCAATCAGCCCCAGCATTTT.

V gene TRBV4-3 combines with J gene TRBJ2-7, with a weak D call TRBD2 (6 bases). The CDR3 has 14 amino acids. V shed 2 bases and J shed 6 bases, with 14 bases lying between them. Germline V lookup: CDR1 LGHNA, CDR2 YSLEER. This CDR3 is CASSQLAVAAEQYF. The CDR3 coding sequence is TGCGCCAGCAGCCAACTCGCAGTAGCGGCCGAGCAGTACTTC.

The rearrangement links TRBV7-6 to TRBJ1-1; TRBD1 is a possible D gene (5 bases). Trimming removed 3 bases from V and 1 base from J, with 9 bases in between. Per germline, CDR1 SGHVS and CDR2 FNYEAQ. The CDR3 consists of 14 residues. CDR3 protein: CASSLGVWNTEAFF. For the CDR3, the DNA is TGTGCCAGCAGCTTGGGGGTCTGGAACACTGAAGCTTTCTTT.

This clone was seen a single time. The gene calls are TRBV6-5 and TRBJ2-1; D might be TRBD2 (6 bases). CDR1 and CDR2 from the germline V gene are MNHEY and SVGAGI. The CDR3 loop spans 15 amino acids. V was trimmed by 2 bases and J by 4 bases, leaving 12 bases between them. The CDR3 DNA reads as TGTGCCAGCAGTTACACGGGCGGGGTTTACAATGAGCAGTTCTTC. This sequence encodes CASSYTGGVYNEQFF.

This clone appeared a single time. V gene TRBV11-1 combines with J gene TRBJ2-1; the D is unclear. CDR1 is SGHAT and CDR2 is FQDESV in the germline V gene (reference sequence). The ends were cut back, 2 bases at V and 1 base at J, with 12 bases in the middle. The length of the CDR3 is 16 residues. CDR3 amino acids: CASSLMGYPSYNEQFF. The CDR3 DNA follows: TGTGCCAGCAGCTTAATGGGTTACCCTTCCTACAATGAGCAGTTCTTC.

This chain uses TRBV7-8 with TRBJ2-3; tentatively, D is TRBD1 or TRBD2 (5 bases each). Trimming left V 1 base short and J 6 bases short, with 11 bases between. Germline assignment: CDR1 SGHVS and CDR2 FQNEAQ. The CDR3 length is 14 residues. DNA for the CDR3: TGTGCCAGCAGCTTAGTCCCGGGGCAGGATACGCAGTATTTT. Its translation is CASSLVPGQDTQYF.

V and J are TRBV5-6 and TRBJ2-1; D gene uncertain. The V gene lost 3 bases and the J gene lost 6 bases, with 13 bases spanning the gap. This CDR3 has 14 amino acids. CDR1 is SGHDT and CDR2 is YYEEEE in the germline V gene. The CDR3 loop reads CASSYRTPRNEQFF. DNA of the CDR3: TGTGCCAGCAGCTATAGGACCCCCCGCAATGAGCAGTTCTTC.

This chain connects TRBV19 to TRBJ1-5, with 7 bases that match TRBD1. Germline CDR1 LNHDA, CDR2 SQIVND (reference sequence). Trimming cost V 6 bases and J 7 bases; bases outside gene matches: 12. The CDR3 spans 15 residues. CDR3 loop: CASRADRAGRQPQHF. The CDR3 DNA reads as TGTGCCAGTAGGGCAGACAGGGCCGGAAGACAGCCCCAGCATTTT.

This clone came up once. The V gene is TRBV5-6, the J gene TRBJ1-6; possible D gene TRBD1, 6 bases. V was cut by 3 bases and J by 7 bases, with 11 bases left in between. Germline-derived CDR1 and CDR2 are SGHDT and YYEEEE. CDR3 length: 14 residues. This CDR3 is CASSWSQGNSPLHF. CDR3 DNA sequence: TGTGCCAGCAGCTGGAGCCAGGGGAATTCACCCCTCCACTTT.

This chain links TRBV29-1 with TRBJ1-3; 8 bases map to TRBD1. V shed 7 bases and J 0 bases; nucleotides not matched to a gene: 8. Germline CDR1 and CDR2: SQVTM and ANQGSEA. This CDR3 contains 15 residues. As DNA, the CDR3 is TGCAGCGAACGGGACAGGCCAAGCTCTGGAAACACCATATATTTT. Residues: CSERDRPSSGNTIYF.

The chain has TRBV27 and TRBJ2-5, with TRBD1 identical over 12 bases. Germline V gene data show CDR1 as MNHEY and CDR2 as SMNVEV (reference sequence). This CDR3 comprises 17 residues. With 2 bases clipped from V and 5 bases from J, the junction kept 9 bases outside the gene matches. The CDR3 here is CASSLLLGQGAAETQYF. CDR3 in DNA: TGTGCCAGCAGTTTACTTTTGGGACAGGGGGCCGCGGAGACCCAGTACTTC.